These 9 T cell receptor beta chains originate from one sample sequenced in a study of blood T cell repertoires in COVID-19. This table comes from immunoSEQ multiplex PCR, and its TCRdb copy is limited to in-frame clones, with some not included. The sample includes 310,000 or so clones, approximately 82% of them seen just once. Specimen: peripheral blood. Receptors originate from a woman between 45 and 65 years old with acute or convalescent COVID-19.

The rearrangement links TRBV28 to TRBJ2-3, with 16 bases matching TRBD2. Germline CDR1 MDHEN, CDR2 SYDVKM. V shed 5 bases, J shed 2 bases, and the junction held 4 bases outside the gene matches. The CDR3 consists of 17 residues. This CDR3 is CASSPGTSGRATDTQYF. As DNA, the CDR3 is TGTGCCAGCAGTCCCGGGACTAGCGGGAGGGCCACAGATACGCAGTATTTT.

This sequence joins TRBV11-2 and TRBJ1-1; possibly TRBD1 for D (6 bases). Trimming removed 5 bases at V and 1 base at J, with 11 bases between. Germline V lookup: CDR1 SGHAT, CDR2 FQNNGV. The CDR3 contains 14 residues. CDR3 DNA sequence: TGTGCCAGCAGCAGGGACATGAGGAACACTGAAGCTTTCTTT. Translating gives CASSRDMRNTEAFF.

The rearrangement joins TRBV2 to TRBJ2-7, with D possibly TRBD1 on 7 matching bases. The CDR3 sequence is 15 residues long. V was pared by 4 bases and J by 4 bases, with 17 bases between. CDR1 is SNHLY and CDR2 is FYNNEI in the germline V gene. CDR3 protein: CASSGGTAVTYEQYF. The CDR3 DNA reads as TGTGCCAGCAGTGGCGGGACAGCGGTAACTTACGAGCAGTACTTC.

This clone was detected only once. The rearrangement links TRBV19 to TRBJ1-1; D is ambiguous. Trimming took 6 bases from V and 6 from J, leaving 11 bases between them. Germline CDR1 LNHDA, CDR2 SQIVND (reference sequence). The CDR3 covers 12 residues. Written as DNA, the CDR3 is TGTGCCAGTAGCGCGACTTACCCTGAAGCTTTCTTT. It codes for CASSATYPEAFF.

This chain joins TRBV5-1 and TRBJ2-7, with 8 positions matching TRBD1. Germline CDR1 and CDR2: SGHRS and YFSETQ. The CDR3 covers 15 residues. V shed 1 base, J shed 3 bases, and the junction held 6 bases outside the gene matches. The CDR3 is CASSLFGTGDYEQYV. The CDR3 DNA reads TGCGCCAGCAGCTTGTTTGGGACAGGTGACTACGAGCAGTACGTC.

The genes are TRBV6-5 and TRBJ1-6; D not certain. CDR3 length equals 13 residues. Deletions cut 4 bases from V and 6 bases from J, with 7 bases between. Germline CDR1 and CDR2: MNHEY and SVGAGI. CDR3 sequence (DNA): TGTGCCAGCAGTTTCAGTGCTAATTCACCCCTCCACTTT. Protein product: CASSFSANSPLHF.

This clone was observed a single time. V is TRBV7-2 and J is TRBJ1-2, with TRBD1 matching over 7 bases. The CDR3 loop spans 15 amino acids. Germline V gives CDR1 SGHTA, CDR2 FQGNSA. Germline trimming cut 1 base from V and 5 bases from J; bases unmatched to any gene: 7. CDR3 residues: CASSLDPRGWYGYTF. The CDR3 DNA sequence: TGTGCCAGCAGCTTAGACCCCAGGGGGTGGTATGGCTACACCTTC.

This clone was observed a few times. The chain has TRBV5-4 and TRBJ1-1; 7 bases agree with TRBD1. The CDR3 has 14 residues. V was clipped by 3 bases and J by 4 bases; unmatched bases: 6. Germline V gives CDR1 SGHNT, CDR2 YYREEE (reference sequence). CDR3 coding DNA: TGTGCCAGCAGCTCGCCGACAGGGACCACTGAAGCTTTCTTT. Translated, it gives CASSSPTGTTEAFF.

Only one count was recorded for this clone. The rearrangement joins TRBV18 to TRBJ1-1, with D possibly TRBD1 on 6 matching bases. The V end lost 3 bases, the J end lost 4 bases, and 9 bases lay between the germline ends. In germline, CDR1 is KGHSH, CDR2 LQKENI. The CDR3 totals 13 residues. CDR3 in amino acids: CASSPQGGTEAFF. The CDR3, as DNA: TGTGCCAGCTCACCCCAAGGGGGCACTGAAGCTTTCTTT.